Listed below are T cell receptor beta chains from one sample, sequenced in a study of CD8+ T cells in alopecia areata. Only in-frame clones appear in the TCRdb table, and some are missing; sequencing was by immunoSEQ multiplex PCR. Altogether about 110,000 clones are present, under 60% being singletons, with the ten largest covering 12%. The material sequenced was CD8+ T cells sorted from blood, taken at week 24, from a patient treated with tofacitinib. The receptors derive from a human donor with alopecia areata. The CDR3 runs from the conserved cysteine through the conserved F or W. Fields, in order: CDR3 DNA, CDR3 protein, J gene, clone size, D gene, V gene. D genes are given only for firm matches. Clone size is not always given. Where it is, it says once, few, many or a class for expanded clones.

TGTGCCAGCAGTGAATCACAGGGAGACCAAGCCTACGAGCAGTACTTC | CASSESQGDQAYEQYF | TRBJ2-7 | NA | NA | TRBV6-1
TGTGCCACCCGTCGCGGGGGTGCCAATGAGCAGTTCTTC | CATRRGGANEQFF | TRBJ2-1 | NA | TRBD2 | TRBV15
TGCGCCAGCAGCTGGACAGGGTCCACTGAAGCTTTCTTT | CASSWTGSTEAFF | TRBJ1-1 | once | TRBD1 | TRBV5-1
TGTGCCAGCAGTGAGGGAGAGGCGAATCAGCCCCAGCATTTT | CASSEGEANQPQHF | TRBJ1-5 | NA | NA | TRBV6-1
TGTGCCAGCAGCCCTGGGGGGCCTAACTATGGCTACACCTTC | CASSPGGPNYGYTF | TRBJ1-2 | NA | NA | TRBV11-2
TGTGCCAGCAGTCCCCTGTCAGGGGACCAAGAGACCCAGTACTTC | CASSPLSGDQETQYF | TRBJ2-5 | NA | NA | TRBV27
TGTGCCAGCAGCTTACAGGGGATCAATCAGCCCCAGCATTTT | CASSLQGINQPQHF | TRBJ1-5 | NA | NA | TRBV7-9
TGTGCCAGCAGACCTTACCAAGAGACCCAGTACTTC | CASRPYQETQYF | TRBJ2-5 | few | NA | TRBV2
TGTGCCAGCAGCCCCAACTTGAACACCGGGGAGCTGTTTTTT | CASSPNLNTGELFF | TRBJ2-2 | NA | NA | TRBV7-8
TGTGCCAGCAGCTTAGGACAGGACCTAAATTCACCCCTCCACTTT | CASSLGQDLNSPLHF | TRBJ1-6 | NA | NA | TRBV11-2
TGTGCCAGCAGCTCGTCCGGGACTAGCAAGTTCTTC | CASSSSGTSKFF | TRBJ2-1 | NA | TRBD2 | TRBV7-9
TGTGCCAGCAGCTTTACCCGGGACAGGGGTGTCTTGGGGGAGACCCAGTACTTC | CASSFTRDRGVLGETQYF | TRBJ2-5 | NA | TRBD1 | TRBV7-9
TGTGCCAGCAGCCCGGGACAGATGAACACTGAAGCTTTCTTT | CASSPGQMNTEAFF | TRBJ1-1 | once | TRBD1 | TRBV5-4
TGCGCCAGCAGCAATGACAATTCGGCCTCACCCCTCCACTTT | CASSNDNSASPLHF | TRBJ1-6 | NA | NA | TRBV5-1
TGTGCCAGCTTTACGCGGACTGGGTCTGGGGCCAACGTCCTGACTTTC | CASFTRTGSGANVLTF | TRBJ2-6 | few | NA | TRBV2
TGTGCCAGCAGCCCCAGGTCCTCCAATCAGCCCCAGCATTTT | CASSPRSSNQPQHF | TRBJ1-5 | NA | NA | TRBV27
TGCAGCGTTACAGGGGACACTGAAGCTTTCTTT | CSVTGDTEAFF | TRBJ1-1 | NA | TRBD1 | TRBV29-1
TGTGCCAGCAGTTACTCAGGCGAGACCCAGTACTTC | CASSYSGETQYF | TRBJ2-5 | NA | NA | TRBV6-5
TGTGCCAGCAGCTTGTATCGGACAGGGGAAGAGACCCAGTACTTC | CASSLYRTGEETQYF | TRBJ2-5 | few | TRBD1 | TRBV5-4
TGCGCCAGCAGCCGCGGGACAGGGGGTATGTACACTGAAGCTTTCTTT | CASSRGTGGMYTEAFF | TRBJ1-1 | NA | TRBD1 | TRBV4-1
TGTGCCAGCAGTGCCCCAGGGGGCGAGCAGTACTTC | CASSAPGGEQYF | TRBJ2-7 | NA | TRBD1 | TRBV27
TGTGCCATCAGTGAGTCGATCCGCGGGGCGTACAATGAGCAGTTCTTC | CAISESIRGAYNEQFF | TRBJ2-1 | NA | NA | TRBV10-3
TGCGCCAGCAGCTTGGATTCAGGGGACCACTCCCCTAACTATGGCTACACCTTC | CASSLDSGDHSPNYGYTF | TRBJ1-2 | NA | NA | TRBV5-1
TGCAGCGTTGTATCCGCCTACAATGAGCAGTTCTTC | CSVVSAYNEQFF | TRBJ2-1 | once | NA | TRBV29-1
TGTGCCACCAGCAGATGGGAGGACACCGGGGAGCTGTTTTTT | CATSRWEDTGELFF | TRBJ2-2 | NA | NA | TRBV15
TGTGCCACCAGCGACAGATATAATTCACCCCTCCACTTT | CATSDRYNSPLHF | TRBJ1-6 | NA | NA | TRBV14
TGTGCCAGCAGCCAGGTAGCGGGGGACGGTTACAATGAGCAGTTCTTC | CASSQVAGDGYNEQFF | TRBJ2-1 | once | TRBD2 | TRBV4-2
TGTGCCAGTAGTACCTCCGAAGGCTACGATTCACCCCTCCACTTT | CASSTSEGYDSPLHF | TRBJ1-6 | NA | NA | TRBV19
TGCGCCAGCAGCCCTGGCCGGGGTCACACTGAAGCTTTCTTT | CASSPGRGHTEAFF | TRBJ1-1 | once | NA | TRBV5-1
TGCGCCAGCAGCTTGGAAGGCGTAGCTTGCTATGAGCAGTTCTTC | CASSLEGVACYEQFF | TRBJ2-1 | NA | NA | TRBV5-1
TGTGCCAGCAGTTCCCGGACAGGCAGCAATCAGCCCCAGCATTTT | CASSSRTGSNQPQHF | TRBJ1-5 | NA | TRBD1 | TRBV6-5
TGTGCCAGCAGTTCACAGGGGGAGCAGTTCTTC | CASSSQGEQFF | TRBJ2-1 | NA | TRBD1 | TRBV6-1
TGTGCCAGCGTGGGAGATACGCAGTATTTT | CASVGDTQYF | TRBJ2-3 | NA | NA | TRBV2
TGTGCCAGCAGCTTTTGGCGGGGCACCGGAGAGCTGTTTTTT | CASSFWRGTGELFF | TRBJ2-2 | NA | NA | TRBV11-1
TGCAGCGCTTGGACCCTTGCAACTAATGAAAAACTGTTTTTT | CSAWTLATNEKLFF | TRBJ1-4 | NA | NA | TRBV29-1
TGTGCCAGCAGCTCTCGGGACAGGGACCCAAATGAGCAGTTCTTC | CASSSRDRDPNEQFF | TRBJ2-1 | few | TRBD1 | TRBV7-9